The entry below gives a single TCR beta chain sequence along with its context. The antigen is not known. A universal primer site arose from template switching, and cDNA bore unique molecular identifiers. TCRdb reprocessed the 5' RACE reads via MiXCR and lists one record per CDR3 protein. The data contain 1.5 million to 2 million distinct CDR3 sequences, around 33% of them singletons. The sample comes from a study of identical twins. Points from the study as a whole: Carriage of fewer insertions was seen in abundant cord blood beta clonotypes, whereas memory repertoires showed none. Compared with unrelated sharing, twin-shared out-of-frame alpha sequences had more low-probability sequences. Models predicted too little out-of-frame TCR alpha sharing in monozygotic twins.

This sequence was found in a newborn girl in good health. The source material was cord blood.

CDR3 coding DNA: TGTGCCAGCAGGCGGGGACAGGGGGGCGAGCAGTACTTC. Encoded protein: CASRRGQGGEQYF. This chain connects TRBV27 to TRBJ2-7, with 11 nucleotides matching TRBD1. The junction had 4 bases not matched to a gene; V was cut back by 6 bases and J by 6 bases. Germline CDR1 reads MNHEY; CDR2 reads SMNVEV (reference sequence). The CDR3 is 13 amino acids.